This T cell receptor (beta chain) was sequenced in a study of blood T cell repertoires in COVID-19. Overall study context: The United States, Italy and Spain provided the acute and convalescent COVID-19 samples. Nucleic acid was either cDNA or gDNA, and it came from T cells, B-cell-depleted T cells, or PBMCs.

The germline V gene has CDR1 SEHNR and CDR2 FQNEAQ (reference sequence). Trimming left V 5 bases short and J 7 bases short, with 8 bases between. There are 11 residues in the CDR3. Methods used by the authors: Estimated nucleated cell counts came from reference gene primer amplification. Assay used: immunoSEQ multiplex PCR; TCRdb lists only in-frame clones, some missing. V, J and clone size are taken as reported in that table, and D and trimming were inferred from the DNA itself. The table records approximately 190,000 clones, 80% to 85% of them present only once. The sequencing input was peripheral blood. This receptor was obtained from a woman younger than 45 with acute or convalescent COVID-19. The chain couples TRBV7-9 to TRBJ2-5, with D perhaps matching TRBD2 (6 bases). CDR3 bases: TGTGCCAGCAGCCCCGGGAGGACCCAGTACTTC. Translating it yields CASSPGRTQYF.